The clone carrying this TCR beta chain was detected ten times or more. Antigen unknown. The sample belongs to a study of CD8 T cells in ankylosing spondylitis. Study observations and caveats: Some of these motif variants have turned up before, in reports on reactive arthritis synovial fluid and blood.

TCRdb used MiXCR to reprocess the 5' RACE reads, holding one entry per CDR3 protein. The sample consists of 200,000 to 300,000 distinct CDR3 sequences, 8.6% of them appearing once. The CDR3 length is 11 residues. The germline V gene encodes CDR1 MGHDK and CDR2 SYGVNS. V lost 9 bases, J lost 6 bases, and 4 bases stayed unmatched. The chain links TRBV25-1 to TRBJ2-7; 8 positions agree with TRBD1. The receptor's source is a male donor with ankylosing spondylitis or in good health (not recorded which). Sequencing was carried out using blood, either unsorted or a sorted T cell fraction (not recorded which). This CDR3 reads CASATGGEQYF. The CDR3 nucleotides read TGTGCCAGTGCCACAGGGGGCGAGCAGTACTTC.